The clone carrying this TCR beta chain was seen ten or more times. What it binds is not known. The sample is drawn from a study of T cells in Graves' hyperthyroidism and ophthalmopathy. Points from the study as a whole: A 13 V-J signature model discriminated ophthalmopathy versus stable hyperthyroidism. Ophthalmopathy was identified by the model a median about 6.8 months ahead of onset.

Germline loops: CDR1 SEHNR, CDR2 FQNEAQ (reference sequence). The CDR3 has 15 residues. V was trimmed by 7 bases and J by 4 bases, leaving 16 bases between them. RNA transcripts yielded amplified TCR beta CDR3 regions. In the first-round RT-PCR of the TCR CDR3, the HTBI primer set was used. TCRdb called the multiplex PCR reads again in MiXCR, with one record for every CDR3 protein. The sample consists of roughly 510,000 distinct CDR3 sequences, 46% of them appearing once. V is TRBV7-9 and J is TRBJ2-2; D not certain. This receptor was obtained from an adult woman with Graves' disease, either hyperthyroidism or ophthalmopathy (not recorded which). Sequenced input: peripheral blood or thyroid tissue (not recorded which). CDR3 region: CASIGPRLSTGELFF. The CDR3, as DNA: TGTGCCAGCATTGGACCGCGGTTGAGCACCGGGGAGCTGTTTTTT.